This record covers a single T cell receptor (beta chain). This clonotype has at least ten counts. No cognate antigen has been identified for it. Qualities for individual bases were not recorded, and no much larger clone is one base off. The study deep-sequenced TCR repertoires of sorted CD4+ and CD8+ blood T cells from severe aplastic anemia patients and healthy subjects. Ficoll-Paque density gradient centrifugation was used to isolate peripheral blood mononuclear cells. Before DNA extraction, CD4+ and CD8+ T cells were sorted by FACS or by magnetic beads. The sample is drawn from a study of CD8+CD57+ T cells in acquired aplastic anemia (dated by TCRdb to between 2018 and 2020). The study in broad terms: DNA extracted from sorted CD4+ and CD8+ cells had a mean of about 3.3 ug, with a range of roughly 0.19 to 27.4 ug. Healthy donor samples averaged approximately 10 million reads for CD4+ and 11 million to 14 million for CD8+ cells. Overall results and qualifications from the work: Between patients and healthy controls, no significant difference in CD8+ Simpson's diversity was found (P=0.060). Some 30 CD8+ CDR3 sequences were found to be shared between patients and controls, but these sequences appeared to be highly expressed in patients and within the immunodominant clones of the patients.

V and J are trimmed by 6 bases and 1 base, and the gene matches miss 1 base of the junction. The CDR3 goes from the cysteine to the phenylalanine over 13 residues. The entry retains the CDR3 DNA only, 39 bases that are in frame from base 1. CDR1 and CDR2 (LGHDT, YNNKEL) derive from the germline V gene (reference sequence). Genomic DNA was used as template for profiling of TCR beta VDJ combinations and CDR3 sequences. An Illumina HiSeq 2000 was used for TCR repertoire sequencing. Per the original workflow: TRBV/TRBJ rearrangement plots, CDR3 size and DJ length profiles, and Simpson's diversity index were used to assess repertoires. The most abundant DNA sequence in the deep sequencing data was taken as the immunodominant clone. CDR3 amino acid sequences were screened for sharing across subjects and were compared with published repertoires and the VDJdb database. The public reads were reprocessed in TCRdb via fastp at Q25 and MiXCR, keeping in-frame beta chains. When rows share a CDR3 protein, they turn into one entry using the most common DNA and genes. TCRdb, not the original authors, processed these V and J calls. The sample has 400,000 to 500,000 distinct CDR3 sequences on record, approximately 70% of them singletons. The leading ten clones occupy 3% to 5% of the sample.

The sequencing input was sorted CD4+, CD8+, or CD8+CD57+ T cells (not recorded which) from PBMCs. The origin of this receptor is a human donor in good health, serving as a control. This receptor chain uses TRBV3-1 and TRBJ1-1; TRBD1 aligns with 8 central bases. The CDR3: CASRTGGNTEAFF. The DNA is as follows: TGTGCCAGCAGAACAGGGGGGAACACTGAAGCTTTCTTT.